These T cell receptor beta chains were read from a single sample in a study of CD8+CD57+ T cells in acquired aplastic anemia. TCRdb used MiXCR to reprocess the reads, holding one entry per CDR3 protein. Here the sample spans about 180,000 distinct CDR3 sequences, about 47% being singletons. Sample: sorted CD4+, CD8+, or CD8+CD57+ T cells (not recorded which) from PBMCs. The receptors were sampled from a human donor in good health. The CDR3 runs from the conserved cysteine through the conserved F or W. Fields, in order: J gene, D gene, clone size, V gene, CDR3 protein, CDR3 DNA. A D gene is named only where the DNA matches it firmly. Clone size appears in some rows only: once, few, many, or a class for an expanded clone.

j_gene: TRBJ2-3; d_gene: .; abundance: many; v_gene: TRBV9; CDR3aa: CASSVAEVRDTQYF; CDR3nt: TGTGCCAGCAGCGTAGCTGAGGTCAGAGATACGCAGTATTTT
j_gene: TRBJ2-3; d_gene: .; abundance: .; v_gene: TRBV24-1; CDR3aa: CATSDPQGLTDTQYF; CDR3nt: TGTGCCACCAGTGATCCCCAGGGGTTGACAGATACGCAGTATTTT
j_gene: TRBJ2-7; d_gene: TRBD2; abundance: .; v_gene: TRBV20-1; CDR3aa: CSANTGGRYEQYF; CDR3nt: TGCAGTGCTAACACGGGAGGGCGGTACGAGCAGTACTTC
j_gene: TRBJ2-7; d_gene: TRBD1; abundance: .; v_gene: TRBV20-1; CDR3aa: CSATDRGEYEQYF; CDR3nt: TGCAGTGCTACGGACAGGGGGGAGTACGAGCAGTACTTC
j_gene: TRBJ2-1; d_gene: .; abundance: many; v_gene: TRBV19; CDR3aa: CASSSSSAEQFF; CDR3nt: TGTGCCAGTAGTTCTAGCTCGGCTGAGCAGTTCTTC
j_gene: TRBJ2-3; d_gene: .; abundance: many; v_gene: TRBV5-1; CDR3aa: CASSLGLGGVYRLDTQYF; CDR3nt: TGCGCCAGCAGCTTGGGCTTAGGGGGGGTCTACCGCCTGGATACGCAGTATTTT
j_gene: TRBJ1-1; d_gene: .; abundance: few; v_gene: TRBV7-9; CDR3aa: CAIIRRRNTEAFF; CDR3nt: TGTGCCATCATACGGCGGAGGAACACTGAAGCTTTCTTT
j_gene: TRBJ1-5; d_gene: TRBD1; abundance: .; v_gene: TRBV29-1; CDR3aa: CSVAGTGDQPQHF; CDR3nt: TGCAGCGTGGCCGGGACAGGGGATCAGCCCCAGCATTTT
j_gene: TRBJ1-4; d_gene: TRBD1; abundance: .; v_gene: TRBV5-1; CDR3aa: CASSGTGAPNEKLFF; CDR3nt: TGCGCCAGCAGCGGGACAGGGGCCCCTAATGAAAAACTGTTTTTT
j_gene: TRBJ1-1; d_gene: TRBD1; abundance: .; v_gene: TRBV2; CDR3aa: CASRAADRGNTEAFF; CDR3nt: TGTGCCAGCAGAGCTGCGGACAGGGGGAACACTGAAGCTTTCTTT
j_gene: TRBJ2-3; d_gene: .; abundance: medium-sized; v_gene: TRBV2; CDR3aa: CASSEAATDTQYF; CDR3nt: TGTGCCAGCAGTGAGGCAGCCACAGATACGCAGTATTTT
j_gene: TRBJ2-1; d_gene: .; abundance: many; v_gene: TRBV7-7; CDR3aa: CASSLNIYNEQFF; CDR3nt: TGTGCTAGCAGCTTAAACATCTACAATGAGCAGTTCTTC
j_gene: TRBJ1-4; d_gene: TRBD1; abundance: .; v_gene: TRBV10-2; CDR3aa: CASSAGQGTLKLFF; CDR3nt: TGCGCCAGCAGCGCGGGACAGGGGACCTTAAAACTGTTTTTT
j_gene: TRBJ2-2; d_gene: .; abundance: .; v_gene: TRBV10-3; CDR3aa: CAISELVKNTGELFF; CDR3nt: TGTGCCATCAGTGAGCTGGTCAAGAACACCGGGGAGCTGTTTTTT
j_gene: TRBJ2-1; d_gene: TRBD2; abundance: .; v_gene: TRBV25-1; CDR3aa: CASSESGSGGYSYNEQFF; CDR3nt: TGTGCCAGCAGTGAATCGGGTAGCGGGGGCTACTCCTACAATGAGCAGTTCTTC
j_gene: TRBJ2-5; d_gene: .; abundance: many; v_gene: TRBV11-3; CDR3aa: CASGERETQYF; CDR3nt: TGTGCCAGCGGGGAGCGAGAGACCCAGTACTTC
j_gene: TRBJ2-7; d_gene: TRBD1; abundance: once; v_gene: TRBV10-3; CDR3aa: CAISAGTGGREQYF; CDR3nt: TGTGCCATCAGTGCCGGGACAGGGGGCCGGGAGCAGTACTTC
j_gene: TRBJ2-7; d_gene: TRBD2; abundance: many; v_gene: TRBV7-3; CDR3aa: CCGELAGGSSYEQYF; CDR3nt: TGTTGTGGGGAGCTAGCGGGAGGGAGCTCCTACGAGCAGTACTTC
j_gene: TRBJ1-5; d_gene: .; abundance: few; v_gene: TRBV2; CDR3aa: CASSEVRRVDQPQHF; CDR3nt: TGTGCCAGCAGTGAAGTGAGAAGGGTGGATCAGCCCCAGCATTTT
j_gene: TRBJ2-7; d_gene: .; abundance: many; v_gene: TRBV6-5; CDR3aa: CASSSSVSYEQYF; CDR3nt: TGTGCCAGCAGTTCTAGCGTGTCCTACGAGCAGTACTTC
j_gene: TRBJ1-5; d_gene: .; abundance: few; v_gene: TRBV7-8; CDR3aa: CATGGGNQPQHF; CDR3nt: TGTGCCACGGGGGGCGGCAATCAGCCCCAGCATTTT
j_gene: TRBJ2-7; d_gene: .; abundance: .; v_gene: TRBV2; CDR3aa: CASSEARPGTYEQYF; CDR3nt: TGTGCCAGCAGTGAAGCGCGTCCAGGAACCTACGAGCAGTACTTC
j_gene: TRBJ1-1; d_gene: TRBD1; abundance: many; v_gene: TRBV4-1; CDR3aa: CASSQAMGQFGTEAFF; CDR3nt: TGCGCCAGCAGCCAAGCAATGGGACAGTTTGGAACTGAAGCTTTCTTT
j_gene: TRBJ1-2; d_gene: .; abundance: many; v_gene: TRBV6-6; CDR3aa: CASSYSGSGGYTF; CDR3nt: TGTGCCAGCAGTTACTCAGGGTCCGGTGGCTACACCTTC
j_gene: TRBJ2-2; d_gene: .; abundance: many; v_gene: TRBV7-2; CDR3aa: CASSLAARARTGELFF; CDR3nt: TGTGCCAGCAGCTTAGCGGCCAGGGCCCGGACCGGGGAGCTGTTTTTT
j_gene: TRBJ1-6; d_gene: .; abundance: many; v_gene: TRBV7-9; CDR3aa: CASSLNTENSPLHF; CDR3nt: TGTGCCAGCAGCTTAAACACAGAGAATTCACCCCTCCACTTT
j_gene: TRBJ2-7; d_gene: .; abundance: few; v_gene: TRBV5-1; CDR3aa: CASSLRASNSHEQYF; CDR3nt: TGCGCCAGCAGCTTGCGGGCTAGCAATTCCCACGAGCAGTACTTC
j_gene: TRBJ1-1; d_gene: .; abundance: .; v_gene: TRBV20-1; CDR3aa: CSARDLGGLNTEAFF; CDR3nt: TGCAGTGCTAGAGATTTGGGGGGCTTGAACACTGAAGCTTTCTTT
j_gene: TRBJ1-2; d_gene: TRBD1; abundance: many; v_gene: TRBV12-3/TRBV12-4; CDR3aa: CASSTGAYGYTF; CDR3nt: TGTGCCAGCAGTACAGGGGCCTATGGCTACACCTTC
j_gene: TRBJ2-7; d_gene: TRBD2; abundance: many; v_gene: TRBV27; CDR3aa: CASSAHLAGVSYEQYF; CDR3nt: TGTGCCAGCAGTGCCCATCTAGCGGGAGTATCATACGAGCAGTACTTC